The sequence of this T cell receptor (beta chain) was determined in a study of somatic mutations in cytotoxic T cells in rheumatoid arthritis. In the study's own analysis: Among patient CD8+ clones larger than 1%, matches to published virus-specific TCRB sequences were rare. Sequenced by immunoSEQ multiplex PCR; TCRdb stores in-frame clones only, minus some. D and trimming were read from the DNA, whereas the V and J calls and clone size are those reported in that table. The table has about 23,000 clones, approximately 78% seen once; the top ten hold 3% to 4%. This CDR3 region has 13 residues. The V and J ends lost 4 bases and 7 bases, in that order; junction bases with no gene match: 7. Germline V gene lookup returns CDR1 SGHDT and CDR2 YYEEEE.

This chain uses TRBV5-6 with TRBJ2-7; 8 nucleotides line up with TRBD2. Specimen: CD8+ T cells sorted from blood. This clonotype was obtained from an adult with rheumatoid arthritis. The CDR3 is CASSPGGLGEQYF. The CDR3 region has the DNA TGTGCCAGCAGCCCGGGGGGGCTGGGAGAGCAGTACTTC.